What follows is one T cell receptor beta chain and its context. Its antigen is not known. The entry originates in a study of cytomegalovirus exposure and HLA in healthy donors. Between the trimmed V and J ends, which lost 0 bases and 4 bases, there was a span of 6 bases. The CDR3 covers 13 residues. Looked up from germline, CDR1 is LGHNA and CDR2 is YNFKEQ. The study ran its PCR with 60 Vbeta and 13 Jbeta primers. Repertoires were generated with immunoSEQ multiplex PCR, while TCRdb's copy carries only in-frame clones and drops some. The sample holds a few hundred thousand clones; around 90% are singletons and the top ten take roughly 1.5%. General study findings and limits: The study listed approximately 160 cytomegalovirus-associated TCR beta chains. A later analysis, which compared TCR beta chains of equal frequency, found the HLA-associated ones more clonally expanded. In a later analysis, TCR beta V- and J-gene trimming showed a link to a missense DCLRE1C variant. Information on immune exposure was restricted to one variable (CMV serostatus).

V is TRBV4-2 and J is TRBJ2-5; TRBD2 might be the D (5 bases). The sample taken for sequencing was PBMCs. This TCR was recovered from a girl under 10 years old in good health and CMV-seronegative. The CDR3 reads CASSQDEGETQYF. As DNA, the CDR3 is TGTGCCAGCAGCCAAGATGAGGGAGAGACCCAGTACTTC.